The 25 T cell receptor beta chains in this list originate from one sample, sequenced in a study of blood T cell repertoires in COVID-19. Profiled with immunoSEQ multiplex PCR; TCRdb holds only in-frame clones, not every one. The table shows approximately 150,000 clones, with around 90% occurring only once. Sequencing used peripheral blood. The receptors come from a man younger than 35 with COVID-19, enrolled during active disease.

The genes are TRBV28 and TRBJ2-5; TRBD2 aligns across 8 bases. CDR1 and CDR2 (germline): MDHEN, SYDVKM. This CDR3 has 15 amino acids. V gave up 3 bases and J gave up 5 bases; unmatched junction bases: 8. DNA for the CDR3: TGTGCCAGCAGTTTTCAATCGGGAGGGGGTGAGACCCAGTACTTC. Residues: CASSFQSGGGETQYF.

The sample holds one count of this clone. For the CDR3, the DNA is TGTGCCAGCAGCTTAGCGCCTGGCAGGCCCCAGTTCTTC. As protein: CASSLAPGRPQFF. The chain has TRBV11-1 and TRBJ2-1; D gene ambiguous. This CDR3 comprises 13 residues. V dropped 0 bases and J dropped 13 bases, with 13 bases sitting between them. CDR1 and CDR2 (germline): SGHAT, FQDESV (reference sequence).

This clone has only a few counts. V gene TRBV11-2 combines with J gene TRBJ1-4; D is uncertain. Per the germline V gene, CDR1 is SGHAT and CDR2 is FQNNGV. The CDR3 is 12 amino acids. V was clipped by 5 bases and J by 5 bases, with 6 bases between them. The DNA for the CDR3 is TGTGCCAGCAGCCGCTACAATGAAAAACTGTTTTTT. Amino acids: CASSRYNEKLFF.

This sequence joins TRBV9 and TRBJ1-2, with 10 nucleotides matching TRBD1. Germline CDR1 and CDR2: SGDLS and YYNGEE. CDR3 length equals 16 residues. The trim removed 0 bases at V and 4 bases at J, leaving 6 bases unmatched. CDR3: CASSVGAGQGSYGYTF. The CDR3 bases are TGTGCCAGCAGCGTAGGTGCGGGACAGGGGTCCTATGGCTACACCTTC.

CDR3 nucleotides: TGTGCCAGCAGCTTAGCCGGGACAGAAGCTTTCTTT. Amino acids: CASSLAGTEAFF. The rearrangement uses TRBV7-9 and TRBJ1-1; possible D gene TRBD1, 6 bases. CDR3 length: 12 residues. V lost 0 bases, J lost 8 bases, and 7 bases lay in between. CDR1 and CDR2 (germline): SEHNR, FQNEAQ (reference sequence).

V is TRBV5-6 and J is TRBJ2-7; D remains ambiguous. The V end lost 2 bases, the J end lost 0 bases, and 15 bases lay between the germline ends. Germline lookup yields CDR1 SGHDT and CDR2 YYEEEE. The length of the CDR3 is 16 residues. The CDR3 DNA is TGTGCCAGCAGCTTCTTTTTTGTCAGAAACTCCTACGAGCAGTACTTC. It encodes CASSFFFVRNSYEQYF.

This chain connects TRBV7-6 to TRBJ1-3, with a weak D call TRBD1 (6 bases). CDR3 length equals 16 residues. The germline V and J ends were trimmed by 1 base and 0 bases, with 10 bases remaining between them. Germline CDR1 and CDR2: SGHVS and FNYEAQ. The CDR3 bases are TGTGCCAGCAGCTTAGTACAGGGTTCCTCTGGAAACACCATATATTTT. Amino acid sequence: CASSLVQGSSGNTIYF.

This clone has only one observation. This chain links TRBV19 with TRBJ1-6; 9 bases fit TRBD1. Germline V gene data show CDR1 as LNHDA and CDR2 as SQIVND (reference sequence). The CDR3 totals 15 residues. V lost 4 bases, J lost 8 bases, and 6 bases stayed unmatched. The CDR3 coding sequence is TGTGCCAGTAGTAAACAGGGGGCTGGAGATTCACCCCTCCACTTT. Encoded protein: CASSKQGAGDSPLHF.

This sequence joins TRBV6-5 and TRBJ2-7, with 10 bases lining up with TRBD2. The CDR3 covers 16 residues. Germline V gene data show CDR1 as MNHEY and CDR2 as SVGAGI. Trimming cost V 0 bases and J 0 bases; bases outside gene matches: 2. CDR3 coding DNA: TGTGCCAGCAGTTACTCTCTAGCGGGGGACTCCTACGAGCAGTACTTC. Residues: CASSYSLAGDSYEQYF.

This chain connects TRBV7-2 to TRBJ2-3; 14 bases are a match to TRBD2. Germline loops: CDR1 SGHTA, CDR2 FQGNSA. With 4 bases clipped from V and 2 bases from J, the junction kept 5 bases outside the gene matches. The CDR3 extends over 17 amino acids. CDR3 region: CASSSGLAGGSTDTQYF. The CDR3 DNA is TGTGCCAGCAGCTCAGGACTAGCGGGAGGATCCACAGATACGCAGTATTTT.

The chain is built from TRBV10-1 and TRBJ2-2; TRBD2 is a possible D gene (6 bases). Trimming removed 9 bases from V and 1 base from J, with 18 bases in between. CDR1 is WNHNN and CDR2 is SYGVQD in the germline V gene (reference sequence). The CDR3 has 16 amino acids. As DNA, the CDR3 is TGCGCCAGTTCGTACAATCAGGGACTGAACACCGGGGAGCTGTTTTTT. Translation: CASSYNQGLNTGELFF.

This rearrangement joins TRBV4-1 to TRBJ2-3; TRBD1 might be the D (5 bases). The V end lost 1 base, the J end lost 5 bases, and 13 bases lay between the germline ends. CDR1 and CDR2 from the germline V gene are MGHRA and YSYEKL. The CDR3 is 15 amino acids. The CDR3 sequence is CASSQGEGAVDTQYF. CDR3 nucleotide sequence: TGCGCCAGCAGCCAAGGTGAAGGGGCAGTAGATACGCAGTATTTT.

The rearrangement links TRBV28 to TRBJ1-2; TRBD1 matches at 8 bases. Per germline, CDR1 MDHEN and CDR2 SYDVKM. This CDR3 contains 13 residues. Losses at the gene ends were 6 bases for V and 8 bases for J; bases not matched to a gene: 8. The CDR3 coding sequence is TGTGCCAGCAGGTTAGACAGGGGAAAGGGCTACACCTTC. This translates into CASRLDRGKGYTF.

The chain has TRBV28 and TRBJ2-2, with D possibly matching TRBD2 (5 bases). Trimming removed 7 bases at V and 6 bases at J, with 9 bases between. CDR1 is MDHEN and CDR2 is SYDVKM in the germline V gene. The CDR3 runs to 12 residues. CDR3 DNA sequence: TGTGCCAGCAATGAGGGCTCCGGGGAGCTGTTTTTT. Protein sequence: CASNEGSGELFF.

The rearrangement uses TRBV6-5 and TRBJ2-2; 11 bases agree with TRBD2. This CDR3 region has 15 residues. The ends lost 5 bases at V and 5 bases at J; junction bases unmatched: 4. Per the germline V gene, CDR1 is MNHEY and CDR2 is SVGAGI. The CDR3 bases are TGTGCCAGCAGTAGACTAGCGGGAAGGACCGGGGAGCTGTTTTTT. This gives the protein CASSRLAGRTGELFF.

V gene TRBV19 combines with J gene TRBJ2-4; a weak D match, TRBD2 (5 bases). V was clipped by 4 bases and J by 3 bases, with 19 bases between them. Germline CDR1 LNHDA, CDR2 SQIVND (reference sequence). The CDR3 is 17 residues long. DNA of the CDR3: TGTGCCAGTAGTACCGCCGGGATAGGGCCAGACAAAAACATTCAGTACTTC. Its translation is CASSTAGIGPDKNIQYF.

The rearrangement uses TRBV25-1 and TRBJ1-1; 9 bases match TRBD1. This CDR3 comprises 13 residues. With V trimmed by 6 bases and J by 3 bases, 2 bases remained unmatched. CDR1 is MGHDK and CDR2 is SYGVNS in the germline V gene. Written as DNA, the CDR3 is TGTGCCAGCAGGCGACAGGGGGACACTGAAGCTTTCTTT. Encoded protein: CASRRQGDTEAFF.

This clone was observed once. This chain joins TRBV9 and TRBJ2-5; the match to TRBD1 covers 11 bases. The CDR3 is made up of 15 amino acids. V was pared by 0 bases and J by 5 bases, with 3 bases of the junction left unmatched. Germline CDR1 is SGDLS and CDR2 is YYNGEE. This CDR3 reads CASSVGTGGGETQYF. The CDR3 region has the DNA TGTGCCAGCAGCGTAGGGACAGGGGGCGGGGAGACCCAGTACTTC. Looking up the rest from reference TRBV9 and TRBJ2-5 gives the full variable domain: DSGVTQTPKHLITATGQRVTLRCSPRSGDLSVYWYQQSLDQGLQFLIQYYNGEERAKGNILERFSAQQFPDLHSELNLSSLELGDSALYFCASSVGTGGGETQYFGPGTRLLVL.

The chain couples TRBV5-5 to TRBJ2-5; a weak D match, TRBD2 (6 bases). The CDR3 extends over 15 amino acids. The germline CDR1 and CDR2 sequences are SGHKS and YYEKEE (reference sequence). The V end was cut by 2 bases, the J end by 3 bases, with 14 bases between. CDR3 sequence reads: CASSLFWGDKETQYF. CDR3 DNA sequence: TGTGCCAGCAGCTTATTCTGGGGGGATAAAGAGACCCAGTACTTC.

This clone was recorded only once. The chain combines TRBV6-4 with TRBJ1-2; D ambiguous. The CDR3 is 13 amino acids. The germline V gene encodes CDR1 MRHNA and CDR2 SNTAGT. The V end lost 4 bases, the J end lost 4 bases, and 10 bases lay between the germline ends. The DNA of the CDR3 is TGTGCCAGCAGTGTTAACGAGGGCTATGGCTACACCTTC. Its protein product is CASSVNEGYGYTF.

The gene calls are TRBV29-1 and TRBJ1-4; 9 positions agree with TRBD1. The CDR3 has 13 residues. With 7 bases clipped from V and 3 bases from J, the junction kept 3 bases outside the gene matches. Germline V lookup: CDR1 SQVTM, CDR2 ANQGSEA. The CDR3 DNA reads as TGCAGCGCTCGACAGGGGGCTAATGAAAAACTGTTTTTT. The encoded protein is CSARQGANEKLFF. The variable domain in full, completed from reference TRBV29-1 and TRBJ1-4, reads SAVISQKPSRDICQRGTSLTIQCQVDSQVTMMFWYRQQPGQSLTLIATANQGSEATYESGFVIDKFPISRPNLTFSTLTVSNMSPEDSSIYLCSARQGANEKLFFGSGTQLSVL.

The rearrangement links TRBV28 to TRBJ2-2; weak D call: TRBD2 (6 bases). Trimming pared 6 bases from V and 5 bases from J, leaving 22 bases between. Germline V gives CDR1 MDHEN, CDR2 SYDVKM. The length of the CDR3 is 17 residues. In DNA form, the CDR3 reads TGTGCCAGCAGCCCAATGGGTTACGGGAGTTGGACCGGGGAGCTGTTTTTT. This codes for CASSPMGYGSWTGELFF.

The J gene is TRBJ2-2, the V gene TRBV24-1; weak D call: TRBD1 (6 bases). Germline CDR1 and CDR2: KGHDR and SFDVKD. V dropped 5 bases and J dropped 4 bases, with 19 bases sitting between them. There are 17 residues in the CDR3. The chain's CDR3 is CATSAPQGRRVTGELFF. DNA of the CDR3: TGTGCCACCAGTGCGCCTCAGGGGAGAAGGGTCACCGGGGAGCTGTTTTTT.

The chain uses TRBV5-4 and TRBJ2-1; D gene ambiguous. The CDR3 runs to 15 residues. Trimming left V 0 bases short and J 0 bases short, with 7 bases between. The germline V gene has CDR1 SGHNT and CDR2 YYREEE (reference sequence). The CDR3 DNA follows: TGTGCCAGCAGCTTGGGAGTGAGCTCCTACAATGAGCAGTTCTTC. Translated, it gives CASSLGVSSYNEQFF.

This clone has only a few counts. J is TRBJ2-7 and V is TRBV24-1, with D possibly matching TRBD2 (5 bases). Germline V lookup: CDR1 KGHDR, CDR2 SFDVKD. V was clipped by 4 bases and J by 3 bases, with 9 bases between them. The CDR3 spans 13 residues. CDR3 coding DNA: TGTGCCACCAGTGACGGGGTTAACTACGAGCAGTACTTC. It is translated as CATSDGVNYEQYF.